This TCR beta chain was captured by sequencing in a study of T cells in tuberculosis. The V gene's germline CDR1 is SGHTA and CDR2 FQGNSA. V was trimmed by 6 bases and J by 8 bases, leaving 16 bases between them. There are 14 residues in the CDR3. The data were produced by immunoSEQ multiplex PCR, yet TCRdb's version contains in-frame clones alone and is incomplete. The sample includes more than 30,000 clones, less than 95% seen only once; the top ten take roughly 8%. Tuberculin skin test and IGRA determined adolescents' latent tuberculosis status at entry. This sequence originates from a donor aged 10 to 29 with latent tuberculosis or without tuberculosis infection. The sequencing input was PBMCs. The V and J genes are TRBV7-2 and TRBJ1-4; D gene uncertain. CDR3 nucleotides: TGTGCCAGCAGTTACGAACAGAGCTCCGAAAAACTGTTTTTT. This translates into CASSYEQSSEKLFF.